This T cell receptor (beta chain) appears in the sequencing data of a study of blood T cell repertoires in COVID-19. For the study at large: Samples taken during acute and convalescent COVID-19 were collected in the United States, Italy and Spain.

Trimming removed 0 bases at V and 4 bases at J, with 10 bases between. This CDR3 has 15 residues. CDR1 and CDR2 (germline): LGHDT, YNNKEL (reference sequence). This clone came up a few times. Authors' analysis steps: Nucleated cell counts were estimated from reference gene primer amplification. The assay was immunoSEQ multiplex PCR, and TCRdb's table has in-frame clones only and misses some. The D gene and trimming were derived from the DNA, and the V and J assignments and clone size from that table. Among 290,000 or so clones listed, 65% to 90% were seen once. The chain employs TRBV3-1 (or the pseudogene TRBV3-2) and TRBJ1-3; D is ambiguous. Sequenced input: peripheral blood. The receptor was derived from a man between 45 and 60 years old with active or convalescent COVID-19. CDR3 sequence (DNA): TGTGCCAGCAGCCAAGAGACAAGCCTAGGAAACACCATATATTTT. Encoded protein: CASSQETSLGNTIYF.